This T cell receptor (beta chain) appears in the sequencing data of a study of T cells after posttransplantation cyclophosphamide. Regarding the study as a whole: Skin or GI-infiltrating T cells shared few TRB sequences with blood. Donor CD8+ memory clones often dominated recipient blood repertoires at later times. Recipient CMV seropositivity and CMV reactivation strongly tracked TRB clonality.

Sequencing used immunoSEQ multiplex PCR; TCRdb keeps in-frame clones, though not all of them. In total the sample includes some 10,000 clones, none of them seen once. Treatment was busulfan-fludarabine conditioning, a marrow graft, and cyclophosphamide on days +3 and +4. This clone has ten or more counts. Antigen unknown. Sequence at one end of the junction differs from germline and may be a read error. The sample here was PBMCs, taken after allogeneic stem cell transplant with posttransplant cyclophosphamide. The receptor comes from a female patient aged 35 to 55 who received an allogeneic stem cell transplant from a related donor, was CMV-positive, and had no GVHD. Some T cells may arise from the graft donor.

The CDR3 sequence is CASSFAGGAGQETQYF. In DNA form, the CDR3 reads TGTGCTAGCAGCTTTGCCGGGGGGGCAGGGCAAGAGACCCAGTACTTC. This chain links TRBV7-7 with TRBJ2-5; 8 nucleotides agree with TRBD2. CDR1 and CDR2 (germline): SSHAT, FNYEAQ (reference sequence). This CDR3 contains 16 residues. Full variable domain (outside the CDR3, taken from reference TRBV7-7 and TRBJ2-5): GAGVSQSPRYKVTKRGQDVTLRCDPISSHATLYWYQQALGQGPEFLTYFNYEAQPDKSGLPSDRFSAERPEGSISTLTIQRTEQRDSAMYRCASSFAGGAGQETQYFGPGTRLLVL.